This T cell receptor (beta chain) derives from a study of cytomegalovirus exposure and HLA in healthy donors. Study conclusions and caveats: The study recorded 160 or so TCR beta chains that were cytomegalovirus-associated. There was a cluster of highly shared sequence variants that was likely a sequencing artifact. Reported results showed that the classifier diagnosed cytomegalovirus status with high specificity and sensitivity.

There are 14 residues in the CDR3. Germline V gives CDR1 MNHEY, CDR2 SVGAGI. V dropped 7 bases and J dropped 3 bases, with 16 bases sitting between them. In the case of this clone: Antigen: not known.

PCR amplification relied on 60 Vbeta primers (plus 13 Jbeta primers). Sequenced by immunoSEQ multiplex PCR; TCRdb stores in-frame clones only, minus some. The data show about 79,000 clones, around 70% seen once. V usage is TRBV6-5 and J usage is TRBJ2-7; D may be TRBD1 (5 bases). This sequence was found in a man in his sixties in good health and CMV-seronegative. The specimen sequenced was PBMCs. The chain's CDR3 is CASTLGPSVYEQYF. CDR3 nucleotides: TGTGCCAGCACCCTGGGGCCCAGCGTCTACGAGCAGTACTTC.